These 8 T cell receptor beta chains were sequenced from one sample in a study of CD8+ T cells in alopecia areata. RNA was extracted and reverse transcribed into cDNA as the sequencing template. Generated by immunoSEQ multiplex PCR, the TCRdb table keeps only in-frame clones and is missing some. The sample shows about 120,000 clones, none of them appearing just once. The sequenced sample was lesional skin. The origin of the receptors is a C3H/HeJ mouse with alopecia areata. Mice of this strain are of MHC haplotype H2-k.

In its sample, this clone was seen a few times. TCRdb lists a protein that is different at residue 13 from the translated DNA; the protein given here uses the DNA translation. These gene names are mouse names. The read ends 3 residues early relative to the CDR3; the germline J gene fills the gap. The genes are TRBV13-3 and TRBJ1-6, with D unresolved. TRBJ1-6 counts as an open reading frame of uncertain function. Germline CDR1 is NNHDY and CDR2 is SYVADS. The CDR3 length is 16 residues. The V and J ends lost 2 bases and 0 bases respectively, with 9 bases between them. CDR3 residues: CASSDAVSSYNSPLYF. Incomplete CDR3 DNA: TGTGCCAGCAGTGACGCAGTTTCTTCCTATAATTCGCCC.

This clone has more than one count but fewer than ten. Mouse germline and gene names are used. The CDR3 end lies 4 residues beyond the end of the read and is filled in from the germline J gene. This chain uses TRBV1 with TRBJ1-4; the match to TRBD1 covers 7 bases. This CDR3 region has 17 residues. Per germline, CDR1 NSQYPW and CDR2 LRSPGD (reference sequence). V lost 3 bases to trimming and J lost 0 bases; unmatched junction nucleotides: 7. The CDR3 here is CTCSARDSSFSNERLFF. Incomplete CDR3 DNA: TGCACCTGCAGTGCCCGGGACAGTTCCTTTTCCAACGAA.

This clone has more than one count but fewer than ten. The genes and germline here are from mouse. The CDR3 loop is CASSRDWAGGCNERLFF. The CDR3 bases that were read are TGTGCTAGCAGTAGAGATTGGGCAGGGGGCTGCAACGAA. V is TRBV17 and J is TRBJ1-4, with TRBD1 matching over 8 bases. Read sequence stops 4 residues before the CDR3 end, and the germline J gene provides the missing end. This CDR3 comprises 17 residues. The V gene end was trimmed by 0 bases and the J gene end by 4 bases; junction bases not matched to a gene: 7. Germline V gene sequence: CDR1 MNHDT, CDR2 YYDKIL.

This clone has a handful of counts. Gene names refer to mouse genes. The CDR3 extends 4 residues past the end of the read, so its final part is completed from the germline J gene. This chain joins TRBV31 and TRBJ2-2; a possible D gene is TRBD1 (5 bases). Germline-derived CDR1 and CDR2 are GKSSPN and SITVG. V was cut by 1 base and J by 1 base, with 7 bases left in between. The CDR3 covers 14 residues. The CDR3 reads CAWSPRVNTGQLYF. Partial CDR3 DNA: TGTGCCTGGAGTCCCAGGGTAAACACCGGG.

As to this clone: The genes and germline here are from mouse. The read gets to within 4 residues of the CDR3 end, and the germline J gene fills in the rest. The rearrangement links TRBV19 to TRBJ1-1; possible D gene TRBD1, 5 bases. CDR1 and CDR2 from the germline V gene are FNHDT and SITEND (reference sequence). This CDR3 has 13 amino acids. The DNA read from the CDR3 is TGTGCCAGCAGTATAGCTTGGACATCA. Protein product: CASSIAWTS. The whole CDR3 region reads CASSIAWTSEVFF.

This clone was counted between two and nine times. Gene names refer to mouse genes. The CDR3 reads CTCSNRESNTEVFF. The CDR3 DNA, read in part, is TGCACCTGCAGTAACAGGGAGTCAAACACA. The gene calls are TRBV1 and TRBJ1-1, with D perhaps TRBD1 (6 bases). The CDR3 end falls 4 residues outside the read, so it is completed with the germline J gene. Germline loops: CDR1 NSQYPW, CDR2 LRSPGD (reference sequence). The CDR3 covers 14 residues. The V end was cut by 5 bases, the J end by 0 bases, with 10 bases between.

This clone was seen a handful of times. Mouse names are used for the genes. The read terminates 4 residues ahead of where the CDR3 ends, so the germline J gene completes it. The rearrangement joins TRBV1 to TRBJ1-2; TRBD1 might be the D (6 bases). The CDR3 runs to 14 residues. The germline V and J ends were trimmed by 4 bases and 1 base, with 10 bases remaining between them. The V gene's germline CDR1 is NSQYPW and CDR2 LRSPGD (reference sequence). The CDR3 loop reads CTCSGGGQNSDYTF. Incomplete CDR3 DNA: TGCACCTGCAGTGGCGGGGGACAAAACTCC. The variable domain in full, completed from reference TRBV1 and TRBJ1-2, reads VTLLEQNPRWRLVPRGQAVNLRCILKNSQYPWMSWYQQDLQKQLQWLFTLRSPGDKEVKSLPGADYLATRVTDTELRLQVANMSQGRTLYCTCSGGGQNSDYTFGSGTRLLVI.

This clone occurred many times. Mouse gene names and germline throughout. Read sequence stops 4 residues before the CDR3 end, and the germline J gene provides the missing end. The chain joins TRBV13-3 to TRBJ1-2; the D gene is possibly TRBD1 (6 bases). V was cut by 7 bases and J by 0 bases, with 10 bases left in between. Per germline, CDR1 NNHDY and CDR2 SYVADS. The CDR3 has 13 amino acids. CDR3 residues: CASGGHTNSDYTF. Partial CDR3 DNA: TGTGCCAGCGGGGGACATACAAACTCC.